This T cell receptor (beta chain) was recovered during a study of immune aging and cytomegalovirus after organ transplant (dated by TCRdb to about 2021). Regarding the research as a whole: All transplant recipients received three-drug immunosuppression with prednisone, tacrolimus, and mycophenolate.

The germline V end is reduced by 3 bases and the J end by 2 bases; junction bases left unmatched: 4. As encoded in the germline V gene (reference sequence), CDR1 is SGHNT while CDR2 is YYREEE. Reading from cysteine to phenylalanine, the CDR3 counts 15 amino acids. The DNA shown is the 45-base CDR3, in frame from base 1. General study outcomes and caveats: Since the sequencing data did not include a CD57 measurement, a conservative gene-based definition of aging was used in its place. Post-transplant increases in aged-phenotype cells were observed regardless of clone size, following viremia and occurring earlier in large clones (days 200-264) than in small clones. Large clones contained a higher proportion of TEMRA cells, and the seven largest clones (just over 1,900 cells) acquired aged and TEMRA cells while losing TCM cells.

To note about this clonotype: Its antigen has not been determined. Per-base quality was not reported, and no clone a single base away is much larger than it.

The library was built by means of single-cell sequencing. The sequencer listed for this sample is Illumina NovaSeq 6000. For cell capture and library preparation, the team used the BD Rhapsody Targeted mRNA and AbSeq Reagent Kit in a microwell format. The libraries included TCR, sample tags, AbSeq, and targeted mRNA from the Human T-Cell Expression Panel, along with custom TOX and TOX2 primers. Sequencing of the libraries was performed on an Illumina NovaSeq. The published analysis was carried out like this. The analysis covered approximately 11,000 cells in total, of which some 6,900 were CD8 T cells and around 4,500 were CD8 T cells with an identifiable TCR CDR3. On the Seven Bridges Genomics platform, raw data were run through the BD Rhapsody Targeted Analysis Pipeline with V(D)J processing. Quality control, Sample Tag demultiplexing with Lex-BDSMK, clone identification with VDJ Explorer, and Seurat clustering were performed in SeqGeq 1.6.0. A clone was considered non-expanded if it made up <1% of CD8 T cells, and considered a clonal expansion if it made up >2.5% of the sample. Using fastp trimming at Q25 and MiXCR clonotype assembly, TCRdb reanalyzed the public sequencing data and kept in-frame beta chains. A single entry per CDR3 protein holds the most common genes and DNA from its merged rows. The V and J calls were determined by TCRdb, not by the authors. Counted in this sample were 20,000 or so distinct CDR3 sequences; about a third of them appeared once. The ten largest clones take up 25% to 30% of the sample.

The time point label for this specimen denotes: five sample-tagged time points from pre-transplant (day -1) to day 368 post-transplant, pooled. Thawed PBMC were stimulated with a CMV IE-1 overlapping peptide library for 12 hours, with no transport inhibitors added. After being thawed and rested overnight, the cells were stimulated in R10 medium along with CD28/CD49d costimulation. The IE-1 peptide library was made up of 15-amino-acid peptides with 11-amino-acid overlaps. Samples from each time point were barcoded using BD Single-Cell Multiplexing Kit Sample Tags, then pooled and stained with oligo-conjugated anti-CD45RA and sorting antibodies. A BD FACSAria III was used to sort CMV-responsive CD8+CD137+ and CD4+CD154+ T cells at 4-way purity. Blood samples were drawn into EDTA vacutainers and processed by Ficoll gradient within 1-24 hours.

Sequencing was performed on CMV peptide-activated CD4+ and CD8+ T cells sorted from blood, taken at five time points, pooled. Explained via the paper, the cell subset or site label denotes: sorted CD8+CD137+ and CD4+CD154+ T cells after about 12 h CMV IE-1 peptide stimulation. This receptor was obtained from a female donor who had a heart transplant and CMV viremia. The rearrangement combines TRBV5-4 with TRBJ2-1; 8 junctional bases match TRBD2. Read as DNA, the sequence is TGTGCCAGCAGCTCTAGCGGGCGAACCTACAATGAGCAGTTCTTC. The resulting protein is CASSSSGRTYNEQFF.